This T cell receptor (beta chain) was sequenced during a study of blood T cell repertoires in COVID-19. Whole-study context: The cDNA or gDNA used as material had been derived from T cells, B-cell-depleted T cells, or PBMCs.

Notes on this clone: The sample contains more than one DNA sequence encoding this CDR3.

TCRdb keeps only in-frame clones here, not all; method: immunoSEQ multiplex PCR. The sample holds approximately 440,000 clones; 75% to 90% are singletons and the top ten take roughly 0.7%. Everyone who took part was roughly 18 to 89 years old, and they came from about 25 US areas. The study assigned cohorts using participant-reported clinical history. The study counted Cohort 3 donors as recovered given two negative PCRs, clearance, or symptom resolution. This CDR3 contains 16 residues. The ends lost 3 bases at V and 0 bases at J; junction bases unmatched: 3. Per the germline V gene, CDR1 is SGHTA and CDR2 is FQGNSA.

This receptor was identified in a woman aged 18-29 years who had recovered from COVID-19. The rearrangement links TRBV7-2 to TRBJ2-2, with 8 bases that match TRBD1. The sample consisted of PBMCs or T cells enriched from blood (not recorded which). The CDR3 DNA sequence: TGTGCCAGCAGCTTGAGGACAGGGTCGAACACCGGGGAGCTGTTTTTT. Protein sequence: CASSLRTGSNTGELFF.